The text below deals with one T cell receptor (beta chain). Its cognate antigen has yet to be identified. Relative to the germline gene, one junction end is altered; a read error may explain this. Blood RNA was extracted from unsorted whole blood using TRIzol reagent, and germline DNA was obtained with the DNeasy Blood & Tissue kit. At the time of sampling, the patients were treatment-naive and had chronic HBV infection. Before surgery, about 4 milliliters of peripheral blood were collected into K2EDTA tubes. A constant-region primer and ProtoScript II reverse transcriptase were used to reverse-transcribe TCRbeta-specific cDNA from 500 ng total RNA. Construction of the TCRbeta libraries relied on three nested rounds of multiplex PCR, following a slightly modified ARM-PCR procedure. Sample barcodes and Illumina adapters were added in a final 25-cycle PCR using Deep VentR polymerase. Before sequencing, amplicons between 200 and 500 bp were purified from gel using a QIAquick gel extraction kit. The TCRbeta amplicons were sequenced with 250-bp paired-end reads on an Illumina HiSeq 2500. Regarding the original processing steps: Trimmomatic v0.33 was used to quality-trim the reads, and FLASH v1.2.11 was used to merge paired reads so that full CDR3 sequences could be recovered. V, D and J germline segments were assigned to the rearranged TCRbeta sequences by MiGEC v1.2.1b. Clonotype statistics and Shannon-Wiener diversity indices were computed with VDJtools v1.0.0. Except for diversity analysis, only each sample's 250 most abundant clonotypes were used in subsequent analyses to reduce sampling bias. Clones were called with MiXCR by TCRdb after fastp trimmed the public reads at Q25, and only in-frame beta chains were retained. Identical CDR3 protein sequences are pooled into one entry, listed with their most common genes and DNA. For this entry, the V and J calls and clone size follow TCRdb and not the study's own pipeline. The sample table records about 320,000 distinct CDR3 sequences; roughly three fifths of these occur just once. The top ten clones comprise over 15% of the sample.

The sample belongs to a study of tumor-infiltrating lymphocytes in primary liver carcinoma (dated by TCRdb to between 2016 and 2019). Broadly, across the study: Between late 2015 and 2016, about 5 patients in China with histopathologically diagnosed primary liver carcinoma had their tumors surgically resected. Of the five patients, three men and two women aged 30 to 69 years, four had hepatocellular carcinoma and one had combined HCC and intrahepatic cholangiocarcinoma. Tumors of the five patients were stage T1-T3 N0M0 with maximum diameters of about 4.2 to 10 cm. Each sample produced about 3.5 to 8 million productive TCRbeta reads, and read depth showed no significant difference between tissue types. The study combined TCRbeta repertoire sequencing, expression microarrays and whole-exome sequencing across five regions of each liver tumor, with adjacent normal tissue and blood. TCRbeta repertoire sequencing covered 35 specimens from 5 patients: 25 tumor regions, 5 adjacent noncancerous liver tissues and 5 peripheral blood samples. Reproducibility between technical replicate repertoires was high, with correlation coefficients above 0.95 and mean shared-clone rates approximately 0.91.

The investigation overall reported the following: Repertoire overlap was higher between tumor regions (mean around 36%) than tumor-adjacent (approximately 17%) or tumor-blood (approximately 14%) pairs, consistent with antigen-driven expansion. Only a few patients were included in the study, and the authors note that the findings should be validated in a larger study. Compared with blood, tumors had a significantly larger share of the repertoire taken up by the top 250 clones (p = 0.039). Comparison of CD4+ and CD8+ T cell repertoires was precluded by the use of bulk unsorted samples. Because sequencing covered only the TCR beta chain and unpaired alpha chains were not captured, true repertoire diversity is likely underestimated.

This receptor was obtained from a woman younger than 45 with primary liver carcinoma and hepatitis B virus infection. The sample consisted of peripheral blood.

The encoded CDR3 is CAISRTSGPYEQYF. The nucleotide sequence is TGCGCCATCAGCCGGACTAGCGGGCCCTACGAGCAGTACTTC. This chain is built from TRBV11-2 and TRBJ2-7, with 11 junctional bases fitting TRBD2. According to the germline V gene, CDR1 reads SGHAT and CDR2 reads FQNNGV. Spanning cysteine to phenylalanine, the CDR3 consists of 14 amino acids. The only DNA kept is the CDR3, 42 bases in frame from the first base.